This TCR beta chain was identified during a study of CD8+ T cells in alopecia areata. General study findings and limits: Scalp data also include sequences from resident alphabeta T cells of normal skin. Scalp lesions, especially in alopecia totalis/universalis, had higher clonality than normal scalp. Sharing of TCRs across patients appeared less clear than in mice, possibly for HLA-related reasons.

Points on this clone: Its antigen remains unidentified.

PBMCs, the starting material, were the source of sorted CD4+ and CD8+ T cells. Trimming removed 1 base from V and 6 bases from J; junction bases left unmatched: 10. This CDR3 contains 15 residues. CDR1 and CDR2 (germline): SQVTM, ANQGSEA. Sequencing templates came from extracted RNA that was reverse transcribed into cDNA. The protocol was immunoSEQ multiplex PCR, while the TCRdb copy is restricted to in-frame clones and leaves out a portion. The repertoire has some 100,000 clones, about 60% of them found once; the top ten carry around 2.7%. The source material was CD4+ T cells sorted from blood. This clonotype originated in a human donor in good health. The chain joins TRBV29-1 to TRBJ2-3, with TRBD1 matching over 7 bases. CDR3 amino acids: CSVEVPRGSLDTQYF. The CDR3 DNA is TGCAGCGTTGAAGTTCCCAGGGGGTCGTTGGATACGCAGTATTTT.